The 23 T cell receptor beta chains below were found in one sample sequenced in a study of glioma-infiltrating T cells (TCRdb year 2016). This sample was sequenced with an Illumina MiSeq. The iRepertoire nested amplicon-rescue multiplex PCR (arm-PCR) platform was used to amplify TCR alpha and beta CDR3 regions from RNA. TCRdb passed the public sequencing reads through fastp at Q25 and MiXCR, retaining productive beta sequences. Every distinct CDR3 protein forms one entry, paired with its most common genes and DNA. Here the sample has some 160,000 distinct CDR3 sequences; roughly 45% occur a single time. The ten largest make up around 5.3% of the sample. The sequenced sample consisted of glioma tissue, nonneoplastic brain tissue, or PBMCs (not recorded which). The receptors here all came from a human donor with low-grade glioma or glioblastoma, undergoing nonglioma brain surgery, or in good health (not recorded which).

This rearrangement joins TRBV12-3 or TRBV12-4 to TRBJ2-7; 7 bases agree with TRBD2. There are 16 residues in the CDR3. Trimming removed 2 bases from V and 0 bases from J; junction bases left unmatched: 7. CDR3 loop: CASSLRVGRYSYEQYF. The CDR3 DNA is TGTGCCAGCAGTTTAAGGGTCGGGAGGTACTCCTACGAGCAGTACTTC.

This clonotype was counted ten times or more. This chain links TRBV28 with TRBJ2-7, with a weak D call TRBD2 (6 bases). The CDR3 extends over 14 amino acids. Germline CDR1 MDHEN, CDR2 SYDVKM. Between the trimmed V and J ends, which lost 6 bases and 4 bases, there was a span of 16 bases. CDR3 sequence reads: CASRPTGLQYEQYF. The CDR3 DNA is TGTGCCAGCAGACCTACGGGACTTCAGTACGAGCAGTACTTC. Full variable domain (rest looked up from reference TRBV28 and TRBJ2-7): DVKVTQSSRYLVKRTGEKVFLECVQDMDHENMFWYRQDPGLGLRLIYFSYDVKMKEKGDIPEGYSVSREKKERFSLILESASTNQTSMYLCASRPTGLQYEQYFGPGTRLTVT.

At least ten counts were recorded for this clonotype. The V gene is TRBV20-1, the J gene TRBJ2-3, with TRBD2 matching 7 bases. The ends lost 3 bases at V and 5 bases at J; junction bases unmatched: 11. The germline gives CDR1 DFQATT, CDR2 SNEGSKA (reference sequence). The CDR3 covers 15 residues. The DNA for the CDR3 is TGCAGTGCTAGTTGGGGGGAGGGCCGGAGAGATACGCAGTATTTT. It codes for CSASWGEGRRDTQYF.

CDR3 coding DNA: TGTGCCAGCAACAGGGGAATCGGCACGCAGTATTTT. As protein: CASNRGIGTQYF. J is TRBJ2-3 and V is TRBV12-3 or TRBV12-4, with 7 bases lining up with TRBD1. After removal of 7 bases from V and 9 bases from J, the junction contained 7 bases not matched to a gene. This CDR3 contains 12 residues.

With regard to this clonotype: A much larger clone lies one base from this, so it may be a read error. The rearrangement uses TRBV20-1 and TRBJ2-1; possibly TRBD1 for D (6 bases). This CDR3 spans 15 amino acids. Deletions cut 7 bases from V and 2 bases from J, with 18 bases between. Germline V gives CDR1 DFQATT, CDR2 SNEGSKA (reference sequence). CDR3 bases: TGCAGTGTTTTGGATCTCAGGGGCCCCTACAATGAGCAGTTCTTC. It yields the protein CSVLDLRGPYNEQFF.

This clonotype has ten or more counts. This rearrangement joins TRBV7-9 to TRBJ1-3; D unresolved. The CDR3 is 13 residues long. Germline V CDR1 and CDR2: SEHNR, FQNEAQ (reference sequence). Deletions cut 5 bases from V and 0 bases from J, with 5 bases between. The CDR3 nucleotides are TGTGCCAGCAGCCAAAGCTCTGGAAACACCATATATTTT. Translation: CASSQSSGNTIYF.

This chain links TRBV5-1 with TRBJ2-7, with 7 bases aligning to TRBD1. Germline V gene lookup returns CDR1 SGHRS and CDR2 YFSETQ. V trimming: 0 bases; J trimming: 2 bases; junction bases outside the gene matches: 5. The CDR3 is made up of 15 amino acids. The CDR3 spells CASSLVAGGAYEQYF. CDR3 bases: TGCGCCAGCAGCTTGGTAGCAGGGGGAGCCTACGAGCAGTACTTC.

This clonotype was picked up many times. The chain has TRBV25-1 and TRBJ2-3; TRBD1 matches at 12 bases. The CDR3 consists of 17 residues. Germline trimming cut 4 bases from V and 2 bases from J; bases unmatched to any gene: 7. Germline V CDR1 and CDR2: MGHDK, SYGVNS. CDR3 nucleotides: TGTGCCAGCAGTGGCTTGGGACAGGGGGCCCACACAGATACGCAGTATTTT. Translated, it gives CASSGLGQGAHTDTQYF.

Points on this clonotype: This may come from a read error, since a much larger clone is one base off. V usage is TRBV7-6 and J usage is TRBJ2-5; D is unclear. Between the trimmed V and J ends, which lost 5 bases and 11 bases, there was a span of 15 bases. The CDR3 is made up of 12 amino acids. Per germline, CDR1 SGHVS and CDR2 FNYEAQ. The CDR3 region is CASSLKGNEQYF. CDR3 nucleotides: TGTGCCAGCAGCCTGAAAGGCAATGAGCAGTACTTC.

The chain has TRBV20-1 and TRBJ2-7; 7 nucleotides agree with TRBD2. The CDR3 sequence is 15 residues long. After removal of 5 bases from V and 5 bases from J, the junction contained 15 bases not matched to a gene. CDR1 is DFQATT and CDR2 is SNEGSKA in the germline V gene (reference sequence). DNA for the CDR3: TGCAGTGCTGATCGGACTAGAGGGACGGTTGACGAGCAGTACTTC. Its protein product is CSADRTRGTVDEQYF.

The genes are TRBV28 and TRBJ2-4; no firm D call. CDR3 length: 14 residues. Germline-derived CDR1 and CDR2 are MDHEN and SYDVKM. V dropped 5 bases and J dropped 5 bases, with 13 bases sitting between them. In nucleotides, the CDR3 is TGTGCCAGCAGTCTTCCCGCTCCGGAAAACATTCAGTACTTC. Translating gives CASSLPAPENIQYF.

The CDR3 region is CASSRGQRLSYEQYF. Written as DNA, the CDR3 is TGTGCCAGCAGCCGGGGTCAGCGGCTTTCCTACGAGCAGTACTTC. The chain recombines TRBV14 with TRBJ2-7; tentative D call: TRBD2 (5 bases). The V end lost 4 bases, the J end lost 1 base, and 14 bases lay between the germline ends. The CDR3 has 15 amino acids. CDR1 and CDR2 from the germline V gene are SGHDN and FVKESK.

This clonotype was recorded at least ten times. This chain connects TRBV28 to TRBJ2-2; no reliable D call. Germline-derived CDR1 and CDR2 are MDHEN and SYDVKM. The V end lost 9 bases, the J end lost 3 bases, and 14 bases lay between the germline ends. The CDR3 is made up of 14 amino acids. CDR3 sequence: CASTEGRYTGELFF. The CDR3 coding sequence is TGTGCCAGTACCGAAGGACGGTACACCGGGGAGCTGTTTTTT. The variable domain in full, completed from reference TRBV28 and TRBJ2-2, reads DVKVTQSSRYLVKRTGEKVFLECVQDMDHENMFWYRQDPGLGLRLIYFSYDVKMKEKGDIPEGYSVSREKKERFSLILESASTNQTSMYLCASTEGRYTGELFFGEGSRLTVL.

A word on this clonotype: A read error may explain this, as a much larger clone is one base away. This chain joins TRBV7-2 and TRBJ1-3; D unclear. The CDR3 consists of 14 residues. The V end lost 5 bases, the J end lost 1 base, and 9 bases lay between the germline ends. CDR1 is SGHTA, CDR2 FQGNSA, per germline. CDR3 DNA sequence: TGTGCCAGCAGCCCCGTACAGTCTGGAAACACCATATATTTT. Protein: CASSPVQSGNTIYF.

The V gene is TRBV20-1, the J gene TRBJ2-1, with TRBD2 matching over 11 bases. V shed 3 bases, J shed 0 bases, and the junction held 10 bases outside the gene matches. Germline lookup yields CDR1 DFQATT and CDR2 SNEGSKA (reference sequence). This CDR3 comprises 18 residues. CDR3 residues: CSARAGLAAISSYNEQFF. Here the CDR3 DNA reads TGCAGTGCTAGGGCGGGACTAGCGGCCATAAGCTCCTACAATGAGCAGTTCTTC.

The CDR3 loop reads CASIFIGLLNTEAFF. CDR3 bases: TGTGCCAGCATCTTCATTGGACTGCTGAACACTGAAGCTTTCTTT. The chain carries TRBV14 and TRBJ1-1; no clear D. V was pared by 7 bases and J by 0 bases, with 15 bases between. The CDR3 sequence is 15 residues long. Germline CDR1 is SGHDN and CDR2 is FVKESK.

A note on this clonotype: A read error may explain this, as a much larger clone is one base away. The gene calls are TRBV6-6 and TRBJ2-1; D unclear. The CDR3 has 15 amino acids. Trimming shortened V by 2 bases and J by 6 bases, and 14 bases separated the two germline ends. CDR1 MNHNY and CDR2 SVGAGI come from the germline V gene (reference sequence). CDR3: CASSYGLRGSNEQFF. The DNA for the CDR3 is TGTGCCAGCAGTTACGGCTTGAGAGGATCCAATGAGCAGTTCTTC.

This clonotype has more than one count but fewer than ten. The gene calls are TRBV6-2 or TRBV6-3 and TRBJ2-7; no definite D call. CDR1 and CDR2 (germline): MNHEY, SVGEGT. V dropped 8 bases and J dropped 7 bases, with 15 bases sitting between them. The CDR3 is made up of 12 amino acids. The CDR3 here is CASSQPSLEQYF. The CDR3 DNA sequence: TGTGCCAGCTCACAACCGAGTCTAGAGCAGTACTTC.

This clonotype was picked up a small number of times. This chain uses TRBV5-4 with TRBJ2-7; 7 bases align to TRBD2. CDR1 and CDR2 (germline): SGHNT, YYREEE (reference sequence). V gave up 4 bases and J gave up 2 bases; unmatched junction bases: 9. This CDR3 comprises 15 residues. DNA for the CDR3: TGTGCCAGCAGCATGACTAGCTCCTCGCCCTACGAGCAGTACTTC. Residues: CASSMTSSSPYEQYF.

This clonotype has a count of ten or more. This sequence joins TRBV20-1 and TRBJ2-7; perhaps TRBD1 as D (6 bases). Germline CDR1 is DFQATT and CDR2 is SNEGSKA (reference sequence). V was clipped by 4 bases and J by 3 bases, with 13 bases between them. The CDR3 extends over 13 amino acids. The CDR3 DNA is TGCAGTGCTAACGGACGGGACAACTACGAGCAGTACTTC. Translated: CSANGRDNYEQYF.

Remarks on this clonotype: One end of the junction is discordant with germline, which a read error may explain. The chain employs TRBV6-1 and TRBJ2-1, with a possible D match to TRBD2 (6 bases). The V gene's germline CDR1 is MNHNS and CDR2 SASEGT. This CDR3 contains 12 residues. This CDR3 is CATLPGEYEKFF. Written as DNA, the CDR3 is TGTGCAACGCTACCGGGGGAGTATGAGAAGTTCTTC.

Many counts were recorded for this clonotype. CDR3 coding DNA: TGCAGTGCTAGACAGGGGCGGGCCTACGAGCAGTACTTC. This sequence encodes CSARQGRAYEQYF. The chain couples TRBV20-1 to TRBJ2-7; possible D gene TRBD1, 6 bases. Germline CDR1 reads DFQATT; CDR2 reads SNEGSKA (reference sequence). V was cut by 2 bases and J by 2 bases, with 10 bases left in between. This CDR3 has 13 residues.

As concerns this clonotype: One base away lies a much larger clone, so this may be a sequencing read error. V is TRBV6-9 and J is TRBJ2-2; D not resolved. The ends were cut back, 4 bases at V and 8 bases at J, with 5 bases in the middle. Germline-derived CDR1 and CDR2 are MNHGY and SVAAGI. This CDR3 spans 11 amino acids. CDR3 protein: CASSSPGELFF. The CDR3 region has the DNA TGTGCCAGCAGTTCACCAGGGGAGCTGTTTTTT.